The 25 T cell receptor beta chains listed next were all sequenced from one sample in a study of blood T cell repertoires in COVID-19. Clones were sequenced by immunoSEQ multiplex PCR, and TCRdb holds only the in-frame ones, with some missing. The table shows hundreds of thousands of clones, with about 88% occurring only once. Sequencing was carried out using peripheral blood. These receptor sequences come from a woman in her forties or fifties with COVID-19, enrolled during active disease.

This chain links TRBV5-4 with TRBJ1-4; D is unclear. Germline CDR1 and CDR2: SGHNT and YYREEE (reference sequence). The V end was cut by 5 bases, the J end by 11 bases, with 22 bases between. The CDR3 loop spans 15 amino acids. CDR3 protein: CASRARGSQLGKLFF. CDR3 sequence (DNA): TGTGCCAGCAGAGCACGGGGATCGCAACTAGGGAAACTGTTTTTT. The complete variable domain, with remaining parts taken from reference TRBV5-4 and TRBJ1-4, reads ETGVTQSPTHLIKTRGQQVTLRCSSQSGHNTVSWYQQALGQGPQFIFQYYREEENGRGNFPPRFSGLQFPNYSSELNVNALELDDSALYLCASRARGSQLGKLFFGSGTQLSVL.

CDR3 bases: TGTGCCAGCAGTTCCGGGGGGCGAGAGACCCAGTACTTC. Its protein is CASSSGGRETQYF. This rearrangement joins TRBV28 to TRBJ2-5; possibly TRBD2 for D (7 bases). The CDR3 extends over 13 amino acids. CDR1 and CDR2 from the germline V gene are MDHEN and SYDVKM. V was cut by 4 bases and J by 4 bases, with 10 bases left in between.

The J gene is TRBJ1-5, the V gene TRBV24-1; no clear D gene. The CDR3 consists of 14 residues. CDR1 and CDR2 from the germline V gene are KGHDR and SFDVKD. Trimming shortened V by 1 base and J by 0 bases, and 3 bases separated the two germline ends. CDR3 residues: CATSDFHSNQPQHF. Written as DNA, the CDR3 is TGTGCCACCAGTGATTTCCATAGCAATCAGCCCCAGCATTTT.

This chain links TRBV6-1 with TRBJ2-2, with D maybe TRBD2 (5 bases). Germline assignment: CDR1 MNHNS and CDR2 SASEGT. V lost 3 bases, J lost 7 bases, and 9 bases lay in between. The CDR3 is made up of 13 amino acids. CDR3 loop: CASSEIGVGELFF. The CDR3 nucleotides read TGTGCCAGCAGTGAGATCGGGGTCGGGGAGCTGTTTTTT.

This chain connects TRBV9 to TRBJ1-1; 8 positions match TRBD1. J was trimmed by 7 bases and V by 3 bases; bases with no gene match: 5. The CDR3 is made up of 13 amino acids. Germline V gene sequence: CDR1 SGDLS, CDR2 YYNGEE. The CDR3 region is CASSETGEGEAFF. In DNA form, the CDR3 reads TGTGCCAGCAGCGAGACAGGGGAGGGTGAAGCTTTCTTT.

The rearrangement links TRBV3-1 (or the pseudogene TRBV3-2) to TRBJ2-5; 9 nucleotides align to TRBD2. Germline CDR1 LGHDT, CDR2 YNNKEL (reference sequence). The CDR3 runs to 15 residues. With 3 bases clipped from V and 0 bases from J, the junction kept 2 bases outside the gene matches. The CDR3 here is CASSQSGGYQETQYF. CDR3 DNA sequence: TGTGCCAGCAGCCAGAGCGGGGGGTACCAAGAGACCCAGTACTTC.

This chain links TRBV28 with TRBJ2-5, with D unresolved. V was cut by 1 base and J by 3 bases, with 6 bases left in between. This CDR3 contains 13 residues. Germline assignment: CDR1 MDHEN and CDR2 SYDVKM. The CDR3 DNA is TGTGCCAGCAGTTTATCCAATGAAGAGACCCAGTACTTC. This translates into CASSLSNEETQYF.

CDR3: CASSFRGGTGNYGYTF. CDR3 DNA: TGTGCCAGCAGTTTTCGCGGTGGTACAGGGAACTATGGCTACACCTTC. The chain is built from TRBV27 and TRBJ1-2; the D gene is possibly TRBD1 (6 bases). With 3 bases removed from V and 2 bases from J, the gap between germline ends came to 16 bases. The germline CDR1 and CDR2 sequences are MNHEY and SMNVEV (reference sequence). The CDR3 covers 16 residues.

The rearrangement links TRBV12-3 or TRBV12-4 to TRBJ1-2; 11 bases are a match to TRBD1. V lost 7 bases and J lost 5; bases outside the gene matches: 3. The CDR3 loop spans 13 amino acids. CDR3 in amino acids: CASTGTGGYGYTF. The CDR3 DNA follows: TGTGCCAGCACCGGGACAGGGGGGTATGGCTACACCTTC.

This clone was recorded once. The chain has TRBV6-5 and TRBJ2-5, with 7 positions matching TRBD1. V lost 5 bases, J lost 3 bases, and 3 bases stayed unmatched. The CDR3 contains 13 residues. Germline CDR1 MNHEY, CDR2 SVGAGI. The CDR3 DNA sequence: TGTGCCAGCAGTCCCGACAGGGAAGAGACCCAGTACTTC. This translates into CASSPDREETQYF.

The V call is TRBV5-1, the J call TRBJ1-2; tentatively, D is TRBD1 (6 bases). CDR1 and CDR2 from the germline V gene are SGHRS and YFSETQ. V was pared by 3 bases and J by 8 bases, with 14 bases between. The length of the CDR3 is 13 residues. This chain's CDR3 is CASSSYTGRGYTF. CDR3 nucleotide sequence: TGCGCCAGCAGCTCCTATACAGGGAGAGGCTACACCTTC.

The V call is TRBV6-5, the J call TRBJ1-4; TRBD1 agrees at 8 bases. This CDR3 spans 15 amino acids. V lost 5 bases and J lost 8; bases outside the gene matches: 10. CDR1 is MNHEY and CDR2 is SVGAGI in the germline V gene. CDR3: CASSRTGKGGEKLFF. For the CDR3, the DNA is TGTGCCAGCAGTCGGACAGGGAAGGGCGGGGAAAAACTGTTTTTT.

The genes are TRBV18 and TRBJ1-5; possibly TRBD1 for D (5 bases). From germline, CDR1 is KGHSH and CDR2 LQKENI. Deletions cut 6 bases from V and 11 bases from J, with 23 bases between. This CDR3 is built from 15 residues. This CDR3 is CASSPSGGTVGAQHF. Written as DNA, the CDR3 is TGTGCCAGCTCCCCGTCCGGGGGAACAGTGGGGGCCCAGCATTTT.

The chain employs TRBV11-2 and TRBJ2-5; tentatively, D is TRBD1 (6 bases). Per the germline V gene, CDR1 is SGHAT and CDR2 is FQNNGV. This CDR3 has 15 amino acids. Trimming left V 1 base short and J 5 bases short, with 14 bases between. DNA for the CDR3: TGTGCCAGCAGCTTAGTCGCAGGGGCCCTGGAGACCCAGTACTTC. Protein: CASSLVAGALETQYF. The full variable domain, its missing parts supplied by reference TRBV11-2 and TRBJ2-5, is EAGVAQSPRYKIIEKRQSVAFWCNPISGHATLYWYQQILGQGPKLLIQFQNNGVVDDSQLPKDRFSAERLKGVDSTLKIQPAKLEDSAVYLCASSLVAGALETQYFGPGTRLLVL.

V usage is TRBV18 and J usage is TRBJ2-2; D possibly corresponds to TRBD2 (8 bases). In germline, CDR1 is KGHSH, CDR2 LQKENI. The CDR3 has 19 residues. V was cut by 3 bases and J by 6 bases, with 26 bases left in between. CDR3 in amino acids: CASSPRSAGGPTGAGELFF. As DNA, the CDR3 is TGTGCCAGCTCACCTCGGTCCGCGGGGGGCCCCACAGGGGCCGGGGAGCTGTTTTTT.

This chain uses TRBV24-1 with TRBJ1-2; tentative D call: TRBD1 (5 bases). Between the trimmed V and J ends, which lost 5 bases and 3 bases, there was a span of 12 bases. There are 14 residues in the CDR3. Germline-derived CDR1 and CDR2 are KGHDR and SFDVKD. DNA for the CDR3: TGTGCCACCAGTGCACCGACAGTGGACTATGGCTACACCTTC. Protein: CATSAPTVDYGYTF.

The genes are TRBV9 and TRBJ2-3, with unresolved D. CDR1 and CDR2 from the germline V gene are SGDLS and YYNGEE. CDR3 length equals 15 residues. V lost 0 bases, J lost 1 base, and 9 bases lay in between. The CDR3 spells CASSVDGARTDTQYF. CDR3 DNA sequence: TGTGCCAGCAGCGTAGACGGTGCCCGCACAGATACGCAGTATTTT.

The chain employs TRBV6-5 and TRBJ2-7, with TRBD1 matching 9 bases. Losses at the gene ends were 4 bases for V and 6 bases for J; bases not matched to a gene: 7. Germline V CDR1 and CDR2: MNHEY, SVGAGI. This CDR3 has 14 amino acids. The CDR3 protein is CASSSPGQGGEQYF. The CDR3 nucleotides are TGTGCCAGCAGTTCTCCGGGACAGGGCGGCGAGCAGTACTTC.

This clone appeared once. V and J are TRBV5-1 and TRBJ1-2, with 8 bases that match TRBD1. V trimming: 4 bases; J trimming: 3 bases; junction bases outside the gene matches: 8. The CDR3 totals 15 residues. Germline CDR1 SGHRS, CDR2 YFSETQ. The CDR3 protein is CASSPLGQGHYGYTF. The CDR3 coding sequence is TGCGCCAGCAGCCCCCTTGGACAGGGACACTATGGCTACACCTTC.

The chain joins TRBV18 to TRBJ1-1; TRBD1 aligns across 7 bases. Trimming cost V 6 bases and J 0 bases; bases outside gene matches: 7. The CDR3 runs 15 residues. CDR1 is KGHSH and CDR2 is LQKENI in the germline V gene. The CDR3 region is CASSRQGSLNTEAFF. The DNA for the CDR3 is TGTGCCAGCTCCCGACAGGGAAGCTTGAACACTGAAGCTTTCTTT.

This clone was observed a single time. The gene calls are TRBV6-6 and TRBJ1-3; D possibly corresponds to TRBD1 (6 bases). The CDR3 is 15 amino acids. The V gene lost 6 bases and the J gene lost 0 bases, with 12 bases spanning the gap. The germline CDR1 and CDR2 sequences are MNHNY and SVGAGI (reference sequence). CDR3 in amino acids: CASSPGQSSGNTIYF. The CDR3, as DNA: TGTGCCAGCAGCCCCGGACAGAGCTCTGGAAACACCATATATTTT.

V gene TRBV5-5 combines with J gene TRBJ2-7; maybe TRBD2 (5 bases). CDR1 SGHKS and CDR2 YYEKEE come from the germline V gene (reference sequence). With 5 bases removed from V and 0 bases from J, the gap between germline ends came to 15 bases. The CDR3 is 15 amino acids. The CDR3 sequence is CASSRDYSTSYEQYF. CDR3 DNA sequence: TGTGCCAGCAGTCGTGACTATTCGACCTCCTACGAGCAGTACTTC.

Here the CDR3 DNA reads TGCGCCAGCAGCCCCCTGGCGGGGAGCCAAGAGACCCAGTACTTC. It encodes CASSPLAGSQETQYF. This chain links TRBV5-1 with TRBJ2-5; D possibly corresponds to TRBD2 (6 bases). Trimming cost V 4 bases and J 1 base, with 14 bases left between them. Germline CDR1 and CDR2: SGHRS and YFSETQ. The CDR3 loop spans 15 amino acids. Full variable domain (outside the CDR3, taken from reference TRBV5-1 and TRBJ2-5): KAGVTQTPRYLIKTRGQQVTLSCSPISGHRSVSWYQQTPGQGLQFLFEYFSETQRNKGNFPGRFSGRQFSNSRSEMNVSTLELGDSALYLCASSPLAGSQETQYFGPGTRLLVL.

This chain connects TRBV28 to TRBJ1-2, with D possibly being TRBD1 (6 bases). This CDR3 has 14 residues. With 7 bases removed from V and 4 bases from J, the gap between germline ends came to 16 bases. Germline CDR1 reads MDHEN; CDR2 reads SYDVKM. The CDR3: CASTRTEPFYGYTF. DNA of the CDR3: TGTGCCAGCACCAGGACAGAACCCTTCTATGGCTACACCTTC.

This clone was recorded once. This chain connects TRBV19 to TRBJ2-5, with D possibly matching TRBD1 (6 bases). CDR3 length: 16 amino acids. V was shortened by 4 bases and J by 2 bases, with 17 bases between the two germline ends. From germline, CDR1 is LNHDA and CDR2 SQIVND (reference sequence). The CDR3 loop reads CASSTGRGTVQETQYF. The CDR3 nucleotides read TGTGCCAGTAGTACCGGTAGGGGGACGGTTCAAGAGACCCAGTACTTC.